This T cell receptor (beta chain) was identified in a study of human T cells and chemical hapten exposure. Time point: patch test 2, 6 weeks after DPC sensitization. Sample treatment: therapeutic diphenylcyclopropenone sensitization with weekly scalp DPC. Whole blood, unfractionated, served as the material for total RNA extraction. Germline assignment: CDR1 SGHKS and CDR2 YYEKEE (reference sequence). The CDR3 runs to 15 residues. Trimming stripped 1 base from V and 4 bases from J, with 11 bases between. TCRdb reprocessed the RACE reads via MiXCR and lists one record per CDR3 protein. The table has tens of thousands of distinct CDR3 sequences, more than 9% seen once.

This sequence joins TRBV5-5 and TRBJ2-2, with D unresolved. This clonotype was obtained from a woman in her twenties or thirties with alopecia areata. Some clones in this sample may be carry-over from other donors' samples. The source was whole blood, collected in connection with sensitization to the hapten diphenylcyclopropenone (DPC). The CDR3 here is CASSLSGLGTGELFF. CDR3 bases: TGTGCCAGCAGCTTGTCTGGGCTGGGCACCGGGGAGCTGTTTTTT. Variable domain in full (rest from reference TRBV5-5 and TRBJ2-2): DAGVTQSPTHLIKTRGQQVTLRCSPISGHKSVSWYQQVLGQGPQFIFQYYEKEERGRGNFPDRFSARQFPNYSSELNVNALLLGDSALYLCASSLSGLGTGELFFGEGSRLTVL.